Shown below are 17 T cell receptor beta chains from a single sample sequenced in a study of blood T cell repertoires in COVID-19. The protocol was immunoSEQ multiplex PCR, while the TCRdb copy is restricted to in-frame clones and leaves out a portion. The repertoire holds roughly 250,000 clones, with around 82% as singletons. Material for sequencing was peripheral blood. The receptors were sampled from an older woman with acute or convalescent COVID-19.

This sequence joins TRBV6-5 and TRBJ1-3, with 8 bases that match TRBD1. Germline CDR1 reads MNHEY; CDR2 reads SVGAGI. Losses at the gene ends were 2 bases for V and 0 bases for J; bases not matched to a gene: 3. The CDR3 covers 16 residues. Here the CDR3 reads CASSYGTGTSGNTIYF. CDR3 DNA sequence: TGTGCCAGCAGTTACGGGACAGGCACCTCTGGAAACACCATATATTTT.

The chain is built from TRBV4-1 and TRBJ2-5, with TRBD2 matching over 10 bases. Germline CDR1 is MGHRA and CDR2 is YSYEKL. Trimming at V came to 3 bases and at J to 2 bases, leaving 12 bases not matched to a gene. CDR3 size: 18 residues. CDR3 in DNA: TGCGCCAGCAGCCAGAGGCCCCTAGCGGGGGTAATTCAAGAGACCCAGTACTTC. Translating gives CASSQRPLAGVIQETQYF.

This chain connects TRBV4-2 to TRBJ1-4, with D possibly TRBD1 on 5 matching bases. The germline CDR1 and CDR2 sequences are LGHNA and YNFKEQ. CDR3 length: 16 amino acids. V lost 2 bases, J lost 0 bases, and 10 bases lay in between. CDR3 in DNA: TGTGCCAGCAGCCAACCGGGGGGGGCAACTAATGAAAAACTGTTTTTT. Protein product: CASSQPGGATNEKLFF.

This rearrangement joins TRBV4-2 to TRBJ2-3, with 11 nucleotides matching TRBD2. This CDR3 region has 17 residues. Trimming removed 0 bases from V and 1 base from J; junction bases left unmatched: 3. Germline V gene sequence: CDR1 LGHNA, CDR2 YNFKEQ. The CDR3 DNA follows: TGTGCCAGCAGCCAAGAATCTAGCGGGGGGCGCACAGATACGCAGTATTTT. As protein: CASSQESSGGRTDTQYF.

The genes are TRBV6-4 and TRBJ2-1; TRBD1 matches at 7 bases. The CDR3 consists of 15 residues. CDR1 is MRHNA, CDR2 SNTAGT, per germline. With 5 bases clipped from V and 0 bases from J, the junction kept 4 bases outside the gene matches. The CDR3 DNA is TGTGCCAGCAGTCTGGACAGGAGCTCCTACAATGAGCAGTTCTTC. As protein: CASSLDRSSYNEQFF.

The chain employs TRBV19 and TRBJ1-4; D gene ambiguous. The CDR3 runs to 13 residues. The V gene lost 4 bases and the J gene lost 7 bases, with 10 bases spanning the gap. From germline, CDR1 is LNHDA and CDR2 SQIVND (reference sequence). CDR3 protein: CASSTRDGEKLFF. DNA of the CDR3: TGTGCCAGTAGTACCCGCGATGGTGAAAAACTGTTTTTT.

V is TRBV7-9 and J is TRBJ1-4; D is ambiguous. Trimming removed 3 bases at V and 6 bases at J, with 5 bases between. The CDR3 spans 12 residues. Per the germline V gene, CDR1 is SEHNR and CDR2 is FQNEAQ (reference sequence). CDR3 coding DNA: TGTGCCAGCAGCTTTCGAGATGAAAAACTGTTTTTT. This encodes CASSFRDEKLFF.

The chain joins TRBV9 to TRBJ1-2; a weak D match, TRBD1 (5 bases). The CDR3 is made up of 16 amino acids. The germline V gene encodes CDR1 SGDLS and CDR2 YYNGEE. Between the trimmed V and J ends, which lost 3 bases and 4 bases, there was a span of 19 bases. The CDR3 DNA sequence: TGTGCCAGCAGCGGGAGGGAAGGGGAACCCCCCTATGGCTACACCTTC. It is translated as CASSGREGEPPYGYTF.

The chain combines TRBV18 with TRBJ1-5; the match to TRBD1 covers 7 bases. The V gene end was trimmed by 1 base and the J gene end by 5 bases; junction bases not matched to a gene: 2. Germline V gene sequence: CDR1 KGHSH, CDR2 LQKENI. The CDR3 sequence is 14 residues long. In DNA form, the CDR3 reads TGTGCCAGCTCACCACTAGGGACAGATCAGCCCCAGCATTTT. Translation gives CASSPLGTDQPQHF.

This chain connects TRBV12-3 or TRBV12-4 to TRBJ1-5, with no clear D. The CDR3 has 13 residues. V was cut by 6 bases and J by 0 bases, with 6 bases left in between. The DNA of the CDR3 is TGTGCCAGCAGGGGCTATAGCAATCAGCCCCAGCATTTT. It codes for CASRGYSNQPQHF.

The table lists this clone with a few counts. This chain uses TRBV7-9 with TRBJ1-2; 8 bases align to TRBD1. V dropped 1 base and J dropped 13; count of bases not matched to a gene: 8. Germline V gives CDR1 SEHNR, CDR2 FQNEAQ (reference sequence). The CDR3 spans 13 residues. CDR3 nucleotides: TGTGCCAGCAGCTTAGGGGACAGGAGGGCGGGCACCTTC. Its translation: CASSLGDRRAGTF. Based on the CDR3 plus reference TRBV7-9 and TRBJ1-2, the full variable domain is DTGVSQNPRHKITKRGQNVTFRCDPISEHNRLYWYRQTLGQGPEFLTYFQNEAQLEKSRLLSDRFSAERPKGSFSTLEIQRTEQGDSAMYLCASSLGDRRAGTFGSGTRLTVV.

This chain connects TRBV29-1 to TRBJ2-7, with 9 bases matching TRBD1. The V gene end was trimmed by 3 bases and the J gene end by 2 bases; junction bases not matched to a gene: 5. The CDR3 spans 14 residues. Germline-derived CDR1 and CDR2 are SQVTM and ANQGSEA. The CDR3 here is CSVEKTGGTYEQYF. The CDR3 coding sequence is TGCAGCGTTGAGAAGACAGGGGGAACCTACGAGCAGTACTTC.

The chain's CDR3 is CASSPGTGGDGYTF. DNA for the CDR3: TGCGCCAGCAGCCCCGGGACAGGGGGCGATGGCTACACCTTC. This chain joins TRBV5-1 and TRBJ1-2, with TRBD1 identical over 12 bases. The CDR3 totals 14 residues. J gave up 6 bases and V 4 bases, and 4 bases lay outside the gene matches. Per the germline V gene, CDR1 is SGHRS and CDR2 is YFSETQ.

The chain links TRBV7-9 to TRBJ2-1; the match to TRBD2 covers 8 bases. The trim removed 0 bases at V and 10 bases at J, leaving 11 bases unmatched. The V gene's germline CDR1 is SEHNR and CDR2 FQNEAQ (reference sequence). The CDR3 covers 16 residues. For the CDR3, the DNA is TGTGCCAGCAGCTTAGCGCTGGCTAGCGGGCGGGTGGAGCAGTTCTTC. This gives the protein CASSLALASGRVEQFF.

The table lists this clone with a few counts. The chain links TRBV5-1 to TRBJ2-2, with D hard to call. The ends were cut back, 1 base at V and 6 bases at J, with 10 bases in the middle. The CDR3 spans 14 residues. The germline gives CDR1 SGHRS, CDR2 YFSETQ. CDR3 nucleotide sequence: TGCGCCAGCAGCTTGAGAACTACTGCCGGGGAGCTGTTTTTT. Its protein product is CASSLRTTAGELFF.

In its sample, this clone was seen a few times. V is TRBV19 and J is TRBJ1-5; 7 positions match TRBD1. V dropped 8 bases and J dropped 3; count of bases not matched to a gene: 4. Germline V gives CDR1 LNHDA, CDR2 SQIVND (reference sequence). The CDR3 runs 13 residues. CDR3 DNA sequence: TGTGCCAGTGACAGGGCGAACAATCAGCCCCAGCATTTT. Encoded protein: CASDRANNQPQHF.

The genes are TRBV3-1 (or the pseudogene TRBV3-2) and TRBJ1-4; D gene unclear. V lost 5 bases and J lost 4, with 8 bases in between. The CDR3 runs 13 residues. Germline-derived CDR1 and CDR2 are LGHDT and YNNKEL (reference sequence). CDR3 DNA sequence: TGTGCCAGCAGCTCGAGGGATAATGAAAAACTGTTTTTT. Protein product: CASSSRDNEKLFF.